The clone carrying this T cell receptor beta chain was seen a single time. This sample is part of a study of cytomegalovirus exposure and HLA in healthy donors. The CDR3 is made up of 13 amino acids. The V end was cut by 4 bases, the J end by 1 base, with 7 bases between. The germline V gene encodes CDR1 MNHEY and CDR2 SVGAGI. 13 Jbeta primers and 60 Vbeta primers were used for the PCR. Repertoires were generated with immunoSEQ multiplex PCR, while TCRdb's copy carries only in-frame clones and drops some. The table has 95,000 to 150,000 clones, 65% to 80% seen once. V is TRBV6-5 and J is TRBJ1-1, with a weak D call TRBD1 (5 bases). The TCR sequence derives from a woman aged 55-70 years in good health and CMV-seropositive. The sequencing input was PBMCs. CDR3 DNA: TGTGCCAGCAGTTTTCAGGGGAACACTGAAGCTTTCTTT. Its translation: CASSFQGNTEAFF.